This is a list of T cell receptor beta chains from one sample in a study of CD8+ T cells in alopecia areata. The table came from immunoSEQ multiplex PCR; TCRdb's copy has only in-frame clones and leaves some out. This sample has under 350,000 clones, with 55% to 70% found just once. Sequenced here: CD4+ T cells sorted from blood, sampled at week 24, from a patient treated with tofacitinib. Source of these receptors: a human donor with alopecia areata. Both conserved end residues are part of each CDR3. The order of the fields is J gene, D gene, V gene, clone size, CDR3 protein, CDR3 DNA. The D gene is left open where the match is weak. Some rows have no size entry. The others give once, few or many, or a class for an expanded clone.

j_gene: TRBJ2-1; d_gene: TRBD1; v_gene: TRBV28; abundance: .; CDR3aa: CASGTSGTGGNEQFF; CDR3nt: TGTGCCAGCGGGACCTCCGGGACAGGGGGCAATGAGCAGTTCTTC
j_gene: TRBJ2-4; d_gene: .; v_gene: TRBV5-6; abundance: few; CDR3aa: CASSLAKNIQYF; CDR3nt: TGTGCCAGCAGCTTGGCCAAAAACATTCAGTACTTC
j_gene: TRBJ2-1; d_gene: .; v_gene: TRBV7-2; abundance: few; CDR3aa: CASSRKVYDEQFF; CDR3nt: TGTGCCAGCAGCCGAAAGGTTTACGATGAGCAGTTCTTC
j_gene: TRBJ1-6; d_gene: .; v_gene: TRBV30; abundance: .; CDR3aa: CAWNRDGSPLHF; CDR3nt: TGTGCCTGGAACAGGGACGGTTCACCCCTCCACTTT
j_gene: TRBJ2-2; d_gene: .; v_gene: TRBV27; abundance: .; CDR3aa: CATHLGATGELFF; CDR3nt: TGTGCCACCCATCTGGGGGCCACCGGGGAGCTGTTTTTT
j_gene: TRBJ2-7; d_gene: .; v_gene: TRBV5-6; abundance: .; CDR3aa: CASSLRAAGHVSYEQYF; CDR3nt: TGTGCCAGCAGCTTGCGGGCGGCGGGACATGTCTCCTACGAGCAGTACTTC
j_gene: TRBJ2-5; d_gene: .; v_gene: TRBV7-9; abundance: .; CDR3aa: CASSPSGVGTQYF; CDR3nt: TGTGCCAGCAGCCCCTCGGGAGTTGGGACCCAGTACTTC
j_gene: TRBJ1-1; d_gene: .; v_gene: TRBV6-6; abundance: .; CDR3aa: CASSSESMNTEAFF; CDR3nt: TGTGCCAGCAGCTCAGAGAGCATGAACACTGAAGCTTTCTTT
j_gene: TRBJ1-2; d_gene: .; v_gene: TRBV28; abundance: .; CDR3aa: CASSLRSRYSLRDGNYGYTF; CDR3nt: TGTGCCAGCAGTTTAAGATCCCGTTACAGTCTGCGGGATGGTAACTATGGCTACACCTTC
j_gene: TRBJ1-2; d_gene: .; v_gene: TRBV29-1; abundance: few; CDR3aa: CSSGEGDYGYTF; CDR3nt: TGCAGCTCAGGGGAGGGGGACTATGGCTACACCTTC
j_gene: TRBJ1-6; d_gene: .; v_gene: TRBV30; abundance: .; CDR3aa: CAWSASRDFTSDSPLHF; CDR3nt: TGTGCCTGGAGTGCCAGCCGGGACTTTACAAGCGATTCACCCCTCCACTTT
j_gene: TRBJ2-1; d_gene: .; v_gene: TRBV27; abundance: .; CDR3aa: CASSSYSDRNNEQFF; CDR3nt: TGTGCCAGCAGTTCCTACTCAGACAGGAACAATGAGCAGTTCTTC
j_gene: TRBJ1-2; d_gene: .; v_gene: TRBV19; abundance: .; CDR3aa: CASSHSVGIYGYTF; CDR3nt: TGTGCCAGTAGTCACTCGGTGGGAATCTATGGCTACACCTTC
j_gene: TRBJ1-2; d_gene: TRBD1; v_gene: TRBV2; abundance: .; CDR3aa: CASQADRVGYGYTF; CDR3nt: TGTGCCAGTCAAGCCGACAGGGTAGGCTATGGCTACACCTTC
j_gene: TRBJ2-7; d_gene: TRBD1; v_gene: TRBV13; abundance: many; CDR3aa: CASSFRDSQQYF; CDR3nt: TGTGCCAGCAGCTTCCGGGACAGCCAGCAGTACTTC
j_gene: TRBJ1-2; d_gene: TRBD1; v_gene: TRBV25-1; abundance: once; CDR3aa: CASSEPRDRGPGYTF; CDR3nt: TGTGCCAGCAGTGAACCCCGGGACAGGGGGCCTGGCTACACCTTC
j_gene: TRBJ2-5; d_gene: TRBD2; v_gene: TRBV30; abundance: few; CDR3aa: CAWRLAGGPSETQYF; CDR3nt: TGTGCCTGGAGATTAGCGGGGGGACCTTCGGAGACCCAGTACTTC
j_gene: TRBJ1-1; d_gene: .; v_gene: TRBV4-3; abundance: .; CDR3aa: CASSQDRSEAFF; CDR3nt: TGCGCCAGCAGCCAGGACAGATCTGAAGCTTTCTTT
j_gene: TRBJ2-5; d_gene: TRBD2; v_gene: TRBV5-8; abundance: .; CDR3aa: CASSLMTSGGMKTQYF; CDR3nt: TGTGCCAGCAGCTTGATGACTAGCGGGGGGATGAAGACCCAGTACTTC
j_gene: TRBJ2-7; d_gene: .; v_gene: TRBV5-6; abundance: .; CDR3aa: CASSFGHRVYSYEQYF; CDR3nt: TGTGCCAGCAGCTTCGGTCACAGAGTCTACTCCTACGAGCAGTACTTC
j_gene: TRBJ1-2; d_gene: TRBD1; v_gene: TRBV5-4; abundance: .; CDR3aa: CASSYGQGGYGYTF; CDR3nt: TGTGCCAGCAGTTACGGACAGGGCGGCTATGGCTACACCTTC
j_gene: TRBJ1-6; d_gene: .; v_gene: TRBV29-1; abundance: .; CDR3aa: CSVGGRESPLHF; CDR3nt: TGCAGCGTTGGGGGGCGGGAGTCACCCCTCCACTTT
j_gene: TRBJ2-6; d_gene: .; v_gene: TRBV29-1; abundance: .; CDR3aa: CSVVPGHGGLSGANVLTF; CDR3nt: TGCAGCGTAGTACCGGGACACGGCGGACTCTCTGGGGCCAACGTCCTGACTTTC
j_gene: TRBJ1-1; d_gene: TRBD1; v_gene: TRBV2; abundance: .; CDR3aa: CASSVGQGTITEAFF; CDR3nt: TGTGCCAGCAGCGTGGGACAGGGGACCATTACTGAAGCTTTCTTT
j_gene: TRBJ1-6; d_gene: .; v_gene: TRBV25-1; abundance: few; CDR3aa: CASRQNRAAPLHF; CDR3nt: TGTGCCAGCAGGCAAAACAGGGCGGCACCCCTCCACTTT
j_gene: TRBJ1-2; d_gene: .; v_gene: TRBV29-1; abundance: once; CDR3aa: CSVDSNYGYTF; CDR3nt: TGCAGCGTTGACAGTAACTATGGCTACACCTTC
j_gene: TRBJ2-7; d_gene: .; v_gene: TRBV7-9; abundance: many; CDR3aa: CASSRDFNEQYF; CDR3nt: TGTGCCAGCAGTAGGGACTTTAACGAGCAGTACTTC
j_gene: TRBJ2-2; d_gene: .; v_gene: TRBV28; abundance: few; CDR3aa: CASNPPGLYTGELFF; CDR3nt: TGTGCCAGCAACCCTCCGGGACTCTACACCGGGGAGCTGTTTTTT